This T cell receptor beta chain came from a study of T cell repertoires in cytomegalovirus infection. In regard to this clonotype: A read error may account for a junction end that differs from germline.

CDR1 and CDR2 from the germline V gene are SGHTA and FQGNSA. The CDR3 totals 14 residues. Via MiXCR, TCRdb re-called the reads, giving one row per CDR3 protein. The table has some 150,000 distinct CDR3 sequences, around a quarter seen once. The material sequenced was PBMCs. This receptor was obtained from a human donor in good health (CMV status not recorded). Some clones in this sample may be carry-over from other donors' samples. The chain joins TRBV7-2 to TRBJ2-1; D is unresolved. The CDR3 bases are TGTGTCAGCAGCTTTCCTCGGCTTTACAATGAGCAGTTCTTC. Encoded protein: CVSSFPRLYNEQFF.